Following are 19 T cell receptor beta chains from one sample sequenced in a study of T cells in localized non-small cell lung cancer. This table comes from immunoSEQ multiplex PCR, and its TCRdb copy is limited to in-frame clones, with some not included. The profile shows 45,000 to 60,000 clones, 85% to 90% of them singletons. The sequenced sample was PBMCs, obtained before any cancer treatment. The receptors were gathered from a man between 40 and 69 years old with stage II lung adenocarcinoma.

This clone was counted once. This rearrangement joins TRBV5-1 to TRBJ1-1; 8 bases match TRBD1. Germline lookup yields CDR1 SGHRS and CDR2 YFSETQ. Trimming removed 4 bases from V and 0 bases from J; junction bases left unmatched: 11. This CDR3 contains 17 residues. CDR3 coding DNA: TGCGCCAGCAGCCTATTACGACAGGGGAACATGAACACTGAAGCTTTCTTT. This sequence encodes CASSLLRQGNMNTEAFF.

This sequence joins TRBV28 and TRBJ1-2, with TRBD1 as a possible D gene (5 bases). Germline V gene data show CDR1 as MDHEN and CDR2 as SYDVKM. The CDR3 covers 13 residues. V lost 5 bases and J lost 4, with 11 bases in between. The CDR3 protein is CASSVGTAYGYTF. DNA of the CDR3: TGTGCCAGCAGTGTCGGGACCGCCTATGGCTACACCTTC.

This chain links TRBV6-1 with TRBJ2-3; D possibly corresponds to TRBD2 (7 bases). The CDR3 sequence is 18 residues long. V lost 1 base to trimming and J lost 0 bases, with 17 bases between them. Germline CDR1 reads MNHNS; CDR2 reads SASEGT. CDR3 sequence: CASSEESEGGTSTDTQYF. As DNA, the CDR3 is TGTGCCAGCAGTGAAGAGTCCGAGGGGGGGACTAGCACAGATACGCAGTATTTT.

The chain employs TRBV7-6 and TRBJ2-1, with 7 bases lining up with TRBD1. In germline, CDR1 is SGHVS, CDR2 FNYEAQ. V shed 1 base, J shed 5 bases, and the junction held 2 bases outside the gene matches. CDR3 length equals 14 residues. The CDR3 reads CASSLGGGNNEQFF. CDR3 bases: TGTGCCAGCAGCTTAGGAGGGGGCAACAATGAGCAGTTCTTC.

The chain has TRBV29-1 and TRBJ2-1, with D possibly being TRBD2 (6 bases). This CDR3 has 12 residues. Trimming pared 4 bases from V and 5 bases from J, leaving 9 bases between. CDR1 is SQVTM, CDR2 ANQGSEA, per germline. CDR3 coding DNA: TGCAGCGTTGGGCCGGGGGACAATGAGCAGTTCTTC. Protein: CSVGPGDNEQFF.

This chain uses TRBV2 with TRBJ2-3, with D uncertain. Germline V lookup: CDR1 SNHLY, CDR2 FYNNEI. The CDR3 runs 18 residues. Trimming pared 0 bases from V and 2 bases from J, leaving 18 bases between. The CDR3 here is CASSEARGVSPFTDTQYF. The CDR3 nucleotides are TGTGCCAGCAGTGAAGCGAGAGGTGTCTCCCCCTTCACAGATACGCAGTATTTT.

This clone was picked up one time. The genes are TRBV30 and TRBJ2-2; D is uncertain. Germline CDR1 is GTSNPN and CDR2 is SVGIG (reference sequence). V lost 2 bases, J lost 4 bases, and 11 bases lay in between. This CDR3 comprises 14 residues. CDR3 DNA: TGTGCCTGGAGTAGGATGCGTTCCACCGGGGAGCTGTTTTTT. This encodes CAWSRMRSTGELFF.

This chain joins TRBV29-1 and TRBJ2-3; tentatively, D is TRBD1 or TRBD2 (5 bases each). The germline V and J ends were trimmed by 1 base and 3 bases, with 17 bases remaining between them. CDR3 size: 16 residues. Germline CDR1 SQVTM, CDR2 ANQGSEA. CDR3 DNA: TGCAGCGTTGAAGTTTGGGGACCATCGACGACAGATACGCAGTATTTT. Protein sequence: CSVEVWGPSTTDTQYF.

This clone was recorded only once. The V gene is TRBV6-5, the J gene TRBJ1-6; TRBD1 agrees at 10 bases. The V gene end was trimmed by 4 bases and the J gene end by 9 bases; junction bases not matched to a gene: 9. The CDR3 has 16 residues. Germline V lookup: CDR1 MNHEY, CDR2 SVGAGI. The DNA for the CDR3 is TGTGCCAGCAGTTCCCCGGGACAGGGGATGAGTTCACCCCTCCACTTT. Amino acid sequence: CASSSPGQGMSSPLHF.

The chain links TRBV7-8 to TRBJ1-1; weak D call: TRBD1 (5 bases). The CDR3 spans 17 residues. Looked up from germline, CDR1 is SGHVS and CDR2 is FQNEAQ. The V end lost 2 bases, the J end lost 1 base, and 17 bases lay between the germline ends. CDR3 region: CASSLSSIGTRNTEAFF. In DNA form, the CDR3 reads TGTGCCAGCAGCTTAAGTTCTATAGGGACTCGGAACACTGAAGCTTTCTTT. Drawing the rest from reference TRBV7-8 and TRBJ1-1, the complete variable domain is GAGVSQSPRYKVAKRGQDVALRCDPISGHVSLFWYQQALGQGPEFLTYFQNEAQLDKSGLPSDRFFAERPEGSVSTLKIQRTQQEDSAVYLCASSLSSIGTRNTEAFFGQGTRLTVV.

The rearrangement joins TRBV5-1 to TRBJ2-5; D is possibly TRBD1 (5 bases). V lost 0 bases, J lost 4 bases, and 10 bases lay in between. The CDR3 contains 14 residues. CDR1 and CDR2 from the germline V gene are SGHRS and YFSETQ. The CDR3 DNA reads TGCGCCAGCAGCTTGGGTGAAGGGGCAGAGACCCAGTACTTC. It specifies CASSLGEGAETQYF.

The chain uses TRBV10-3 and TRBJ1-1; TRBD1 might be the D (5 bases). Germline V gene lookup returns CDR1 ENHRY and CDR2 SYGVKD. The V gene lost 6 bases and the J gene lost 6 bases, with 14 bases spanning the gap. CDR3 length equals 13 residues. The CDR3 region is CAIRGGTGSEAFF. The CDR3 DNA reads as TGTGCCATCAGGGGGGGAACAGGTTCTGAAGCTTTCTTT.

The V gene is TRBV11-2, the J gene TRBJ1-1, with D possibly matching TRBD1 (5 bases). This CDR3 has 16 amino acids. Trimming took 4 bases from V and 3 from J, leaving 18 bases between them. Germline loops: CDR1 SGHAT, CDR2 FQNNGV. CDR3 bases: TGTGCCAGCAGCTCTCCGGGGCCAAGCAGGGACACTGAAGCTTTCTTT. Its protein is CASSSPGPSRDTEAFF.

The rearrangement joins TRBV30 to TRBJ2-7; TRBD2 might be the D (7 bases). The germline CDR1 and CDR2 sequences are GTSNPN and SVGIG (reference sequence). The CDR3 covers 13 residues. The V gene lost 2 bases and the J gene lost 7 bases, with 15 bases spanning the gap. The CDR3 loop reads CAWSRGASGEQYV. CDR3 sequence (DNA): TGTGCCTGGAGTCGGGGGGCCTCGGGGGAGCAGTACGTC.

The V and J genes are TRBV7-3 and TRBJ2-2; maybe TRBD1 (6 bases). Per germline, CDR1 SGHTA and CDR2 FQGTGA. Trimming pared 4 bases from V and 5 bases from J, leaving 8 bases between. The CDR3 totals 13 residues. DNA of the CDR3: TGTGCCAGCAGCTCGCAGGGGACCGGGGAGCTGTTTTTT. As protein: CASSSQGTGELFF.

The CDR3 is CAISGQQGTEAFF. In DNA form, the CDR3 reads TGTGCCATCAGCGGACAGCAGGGAACTGAAGCTTTCTTT. J is TRBJ1-1 and V is TRBV10-3; perhaps TRBD1 as D (6 bases). Germline V gene sequence: CDR1 ENHRY, CDR2 SYGVKD. CDR3 length: 13 residues. V was shortened by 6 bases and J by 5 bases, with 13 bases between the two germline ends.

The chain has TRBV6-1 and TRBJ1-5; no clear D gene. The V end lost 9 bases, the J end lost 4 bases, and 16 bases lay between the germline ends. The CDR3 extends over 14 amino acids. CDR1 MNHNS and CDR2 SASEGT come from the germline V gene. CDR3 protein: CASRAPGSNQPQHF. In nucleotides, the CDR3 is TGTGCCAGTCGAGCCCCCGGATCAAATCAGCCCCAGCATTTT.

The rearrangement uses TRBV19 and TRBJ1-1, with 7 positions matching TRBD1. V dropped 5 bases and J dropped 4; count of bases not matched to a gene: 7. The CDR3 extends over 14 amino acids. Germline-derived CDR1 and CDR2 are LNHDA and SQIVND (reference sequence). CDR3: CASSPGGLSTEAFF. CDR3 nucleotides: TGTGCCAGTAGTCCAGGGGGTTTAAGCACTGAAGCTTTCTTT.

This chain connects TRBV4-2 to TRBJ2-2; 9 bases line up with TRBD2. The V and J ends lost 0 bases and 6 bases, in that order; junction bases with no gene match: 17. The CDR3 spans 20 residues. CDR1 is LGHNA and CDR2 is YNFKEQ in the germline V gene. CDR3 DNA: TGTGCCAGCAGCCAAGATAGCGGGGGACCACAAGGGTTCGACTCCGGGGAGCTGTTTTTT. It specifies CASSQDSGGPQGFDSGELFF.